A single T cell receptor beta chain is shown here with its context. No antigen is known for it. Germline CDR1 reads SEHNR; CDR2 reads FQNEAQ (reference sequence). The CDR3 covers 13 residues. Trimming stripped 2 bases from V and 3 bases from J, with 7 bases between. This entry comes from a study of cytomegalovirus exposure and HLA in healthy donors. The wider study: Researchers found that approximately 80% of about 400 genotyped donors fell within the Caucasian-associated ancestry cluster.

In the PCR, 60 Vbeta and 13 Jbeta primers were used. Sequenced by immunoSEQ multiplex PCR; TCRdb stores in-frame clones only, minus some. The sample has around 250,000 clones; around 81% are singletons. Study findings and constraints: It was assumed in the presence/absence analyses that sequencing depth was roughly uniform across donors.

The sample was PBMCs. The source is an older woman in good health and CMV-seropositive. V usage is TRBV7-9 and J usage is TRBJ1-1; D remains unclear. CDR3 amino acids: CASSLRQDTEAFF. CDR3 coding DNA: TGTGCCAGCAGCTTACGACAAGACACTGAAGCTTTCTTT.